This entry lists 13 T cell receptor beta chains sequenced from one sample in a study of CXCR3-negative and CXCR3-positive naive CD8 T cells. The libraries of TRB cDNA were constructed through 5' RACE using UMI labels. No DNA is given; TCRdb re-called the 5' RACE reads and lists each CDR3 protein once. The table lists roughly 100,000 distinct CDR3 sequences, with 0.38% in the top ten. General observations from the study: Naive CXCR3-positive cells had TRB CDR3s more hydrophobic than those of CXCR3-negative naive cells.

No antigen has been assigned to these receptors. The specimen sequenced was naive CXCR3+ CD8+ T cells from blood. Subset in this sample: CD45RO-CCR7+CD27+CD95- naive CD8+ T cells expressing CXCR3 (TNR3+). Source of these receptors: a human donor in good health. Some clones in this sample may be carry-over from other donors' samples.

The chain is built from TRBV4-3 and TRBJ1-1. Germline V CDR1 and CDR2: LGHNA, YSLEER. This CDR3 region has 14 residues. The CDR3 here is CASSKSLEGTEAFF.

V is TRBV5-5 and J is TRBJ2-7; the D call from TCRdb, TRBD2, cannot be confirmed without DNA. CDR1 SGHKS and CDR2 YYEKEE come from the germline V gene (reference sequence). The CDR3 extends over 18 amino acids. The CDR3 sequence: CASSLAGLSGSSIYEQYF.

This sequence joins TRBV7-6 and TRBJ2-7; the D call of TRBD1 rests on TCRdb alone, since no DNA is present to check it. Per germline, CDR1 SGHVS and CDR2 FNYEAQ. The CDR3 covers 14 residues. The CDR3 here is CASSLADRAYEQYF.

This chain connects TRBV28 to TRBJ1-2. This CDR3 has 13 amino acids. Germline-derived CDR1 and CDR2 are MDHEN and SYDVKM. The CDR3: CASASRLSYGYTF.

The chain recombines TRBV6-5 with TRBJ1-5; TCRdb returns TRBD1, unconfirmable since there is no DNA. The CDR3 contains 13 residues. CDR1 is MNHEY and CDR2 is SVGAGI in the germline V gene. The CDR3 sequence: CASSPGGFGPQHF.

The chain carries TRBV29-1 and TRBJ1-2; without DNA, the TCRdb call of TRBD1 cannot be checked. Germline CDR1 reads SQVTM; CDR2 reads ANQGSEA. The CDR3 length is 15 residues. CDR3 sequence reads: CSVEDSGRGYSGYTF.

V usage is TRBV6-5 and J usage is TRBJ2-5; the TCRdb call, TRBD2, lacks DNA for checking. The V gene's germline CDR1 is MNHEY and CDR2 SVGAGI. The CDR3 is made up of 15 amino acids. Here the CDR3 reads CASSGLHQYQETQYF.

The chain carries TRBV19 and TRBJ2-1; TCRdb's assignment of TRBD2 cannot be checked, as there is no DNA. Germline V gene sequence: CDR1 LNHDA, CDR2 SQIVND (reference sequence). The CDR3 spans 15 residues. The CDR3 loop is CATGGKAGGPYEQFF.

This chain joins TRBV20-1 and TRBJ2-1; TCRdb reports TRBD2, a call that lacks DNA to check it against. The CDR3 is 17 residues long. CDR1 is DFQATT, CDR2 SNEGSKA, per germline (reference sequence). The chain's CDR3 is CSALPPEASGGANEQFF.

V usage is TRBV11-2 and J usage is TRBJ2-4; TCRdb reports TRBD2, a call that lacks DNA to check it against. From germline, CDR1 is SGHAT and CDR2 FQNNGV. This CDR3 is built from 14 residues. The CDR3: CASSPSRVEGIQYF.

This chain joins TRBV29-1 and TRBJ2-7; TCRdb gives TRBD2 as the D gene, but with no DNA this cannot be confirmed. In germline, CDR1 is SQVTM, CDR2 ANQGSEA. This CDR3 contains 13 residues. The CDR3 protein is CSVQSGVTYEQYF.

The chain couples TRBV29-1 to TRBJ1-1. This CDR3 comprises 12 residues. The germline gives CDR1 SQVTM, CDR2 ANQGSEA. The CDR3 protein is CGVELGNTEAFF.

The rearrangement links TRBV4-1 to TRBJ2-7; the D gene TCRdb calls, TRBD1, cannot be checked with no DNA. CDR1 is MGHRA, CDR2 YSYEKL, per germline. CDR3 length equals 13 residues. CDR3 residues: CASSPAPRGEQYF.